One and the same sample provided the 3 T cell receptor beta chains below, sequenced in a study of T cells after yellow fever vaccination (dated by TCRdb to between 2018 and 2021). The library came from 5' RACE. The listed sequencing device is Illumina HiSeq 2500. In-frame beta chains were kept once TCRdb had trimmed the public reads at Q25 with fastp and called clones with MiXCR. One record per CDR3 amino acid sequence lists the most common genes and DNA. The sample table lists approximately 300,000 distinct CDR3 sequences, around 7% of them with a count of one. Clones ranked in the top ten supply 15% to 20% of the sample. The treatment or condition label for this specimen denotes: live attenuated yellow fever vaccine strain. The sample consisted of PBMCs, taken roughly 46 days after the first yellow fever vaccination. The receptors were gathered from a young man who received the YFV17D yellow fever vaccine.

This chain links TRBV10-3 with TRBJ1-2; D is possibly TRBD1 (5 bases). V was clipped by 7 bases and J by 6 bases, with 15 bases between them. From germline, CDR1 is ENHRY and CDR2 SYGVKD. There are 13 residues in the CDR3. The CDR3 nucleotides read TGTGCCATCACCAGGGCGAGACAGAATGGCTACACCTTC. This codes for CAITRARQNGYTF.

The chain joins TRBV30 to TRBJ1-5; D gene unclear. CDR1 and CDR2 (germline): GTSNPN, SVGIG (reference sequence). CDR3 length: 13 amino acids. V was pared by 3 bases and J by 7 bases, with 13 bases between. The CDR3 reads CAWSKSREQPQHF. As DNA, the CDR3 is TGTGCCTGGAGCAAATCGCGGGAACAGCCCCAGCATTTT.

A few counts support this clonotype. CDR3 DNA sequence: TGCGCCAGCAGCCAATGGCAGGCGGGCACTGAAGCTTTCTTT. Residues: CASSQWQAGTEAFF. The J gene is TRBJ1-1, the V gene TRBV4-1; D is ambiguous. CDR1 and CDR2 (germline): MGHRA, YSYEKL. The CDR3 sequence is 14 residues long. Trimming removed 2 bases from V and 4 bases from J, with 11 bases in between.